A selection of T cell receptor beta chains follows, all from one sample in a study of metastatic and nonmetastatic thyroid tumors. TCRdb reanalyzed the PCR reads via MiXCR. The sample yields 26,000 or so clones, 3.7% seen once. Sequenced input: blood. The receptors come from a male donor with papillary thyroid cancer or a benign thyroid nodule (not recorded which). Some clones in this sample may be carry-over from other donors' samples. CDR3s include the opening cysteine and the closing phenylalanine or tryptophan. A D gene is named only where the DNA matches it firmly. The size field is filled for only some rows; it gives once, few, many or a size class.

D: NA
J: TRBJ2-5
size: NA
V: TRBV19
CDR3: CASSIAIRGGAETQYF
DNA: TGTGCCAGTAGTATAGCAATCAGGGGAGGGGCAGAGACCCAGTACTTC

D: NA
J: TRBJ1-5
size: NA
V: TRBV19
CDR3: CASSLMGSQHF
DNA: TGTGCCAGTAGTCTTATGGGTTCCCAGCATTTT

D: TRBD2
J: TRBJ2-2
size: many
V: TRBV20-1
CDR3: CSARDPLAGGDTGELFF
DNA: TGCAGTGCTAGAGATCCCCTAGCGGGAGGGGACACCGGGGAGCTGTTTTTT

D: NA
J: TRBJ1-2
size: NA
V: TRBV6-2/TRBV6-3
CDR3: CASRWGGGYGYTF
DNA: TGTGCCAGCCGATGGGGGGGCGGCTATGGCTACACCTTC

D: NA
J: TRBJ1-5
size: many
V: TRBV7-2
CDR3: CASSRGGGGQPQHF
DNA: TGTGCCAGCTCTAGGGGGGGGGGAGGTCAGCCCCAGCATTTT

D: NA
J: TRBJ1-5
size: many
V: TRBV7-9
CDR3: CASSGSGTPNQPQHF
DNA: TGTGCCAGCAGCGGCTCCGGGACACCCAATCAGCCCCAGCATTTT

D: TRBD1
J: TRBJ1-6
size: many
V: TRBV7-2
CDR3: CASIPALRTGNDSPLHF
DNA: TGTGCCAGCATCCCCGCGTTAAGGACAGGGAATGATTCACCCCTCCACTTT

D: NA
J: TRBJ1-2
size: NA
V: TRBV10-3
CDR3: CAISDGGGYTF
DNA: TGTGCCATCAGTGACGGGGGAGGCTACACCTTC

D: NA
J: TRBJ1-2
size: many
V: TRBV20-1
CDR3: CSAGTRDSSYGYTF
DNA: TGCAGTGCAGGAACCCGGGATTCCAGCTATGGCTACACCTTC

D: TRBD1
J: TRBJ2-7
size: NA
V: TRBV6-1
CDR3: CASSSLGGTGTSYEQYF
DNA: TGTGCCAGCAGCTCTCTGGGGGGGACAGGGACGTCCTACGAGCAGTACTTC

D: NA
J: TRBJ2-7
size: many
V: TRBV2
CDR3: CASSEARGEQYF
DNA: TGTGCCAGCAGTGAGGCGAGGGGCGAGCAGTACTTC

D: NA
J: TRBJ2-7
size: NA
V: TRBV28
CDR3: CASSSPGGAKSYEQYF
DNA: TGTGCCAGCAGTTCCCCGGGGGGCGCGAAGTCCTACGAGCAGTACTTC

D: NA
J: TRBJ2-2
size: NA
V: TRBV6-5
CDR3: CASSYSGSGTGELFF
DNA: TGTGCCAGCAGTTACTCGGGAAGCGGGACCGGGGAGCTGTTTTTT

D: TRBD1
J: TRBJ2-2
size: NA
V: TRBV19
CDR3: CASSVRQGEDTGELFF
DNA: TGTGCCAGTAGTGTAAGACAGGGGGAGGACACCGGGGAGCTGTTTTTT

D: NA
J: TRBJ1-1
size: many
V: TRBV19
CDR3: CASSMGGVTAGAFF
DNA: TGTGCCAGTAGTATGGGGGGAGTAACGGCGGGAGCTTTCTTT

D: TRBD1
J: TRBJ2-7
size: few
V: TRBV11-2
CDR3: CASSSGDSYEQYF
DNA: TGTGCCAGCAGCTCAGGGGACAGCTACGAGCAGTACTTC

D: NA
J: TRBJ1-3
size: many
V: TRBV5-1
CDR3: CASSDNSGNTIYF
DNA: TGCGCCAGCAGCGACAATTCTGGAAACACCATATATTTT

D: TRBD1
J: TRBJ2-1
size: medium-sized
V: TRBV6-1
CDR3: CASSLTGQEQFF
DNA: TGTGCCAGCAGCCTCACGGGACAGGAGCAGTTCTTC